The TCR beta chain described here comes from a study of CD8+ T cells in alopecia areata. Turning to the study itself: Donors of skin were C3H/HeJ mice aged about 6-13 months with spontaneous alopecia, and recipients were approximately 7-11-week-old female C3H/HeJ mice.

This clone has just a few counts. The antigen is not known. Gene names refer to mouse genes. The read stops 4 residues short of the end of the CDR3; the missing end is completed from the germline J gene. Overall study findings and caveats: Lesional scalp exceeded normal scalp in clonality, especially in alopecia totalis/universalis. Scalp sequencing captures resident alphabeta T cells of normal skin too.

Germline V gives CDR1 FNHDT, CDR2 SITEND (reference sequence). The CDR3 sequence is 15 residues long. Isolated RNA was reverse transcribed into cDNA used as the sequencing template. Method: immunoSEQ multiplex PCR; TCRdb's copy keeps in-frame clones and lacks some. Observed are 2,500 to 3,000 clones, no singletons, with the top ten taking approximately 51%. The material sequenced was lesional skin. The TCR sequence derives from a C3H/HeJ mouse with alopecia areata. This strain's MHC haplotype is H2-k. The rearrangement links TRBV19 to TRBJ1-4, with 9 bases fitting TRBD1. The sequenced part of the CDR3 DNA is TGTGCCAGCAGTATTACCGGGACAGGGACCGAA. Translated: CASSITGTGTE. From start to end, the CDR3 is CASSITGTGTERLFF.